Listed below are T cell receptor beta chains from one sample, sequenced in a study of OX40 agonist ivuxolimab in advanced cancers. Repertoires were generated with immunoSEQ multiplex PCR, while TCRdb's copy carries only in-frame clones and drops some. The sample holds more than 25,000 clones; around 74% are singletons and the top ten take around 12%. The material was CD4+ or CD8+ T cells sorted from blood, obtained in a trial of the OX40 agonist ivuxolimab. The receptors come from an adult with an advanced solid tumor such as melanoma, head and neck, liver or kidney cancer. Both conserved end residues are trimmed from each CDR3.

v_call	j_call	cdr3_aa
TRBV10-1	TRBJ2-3	ASSEYRDPDTQY
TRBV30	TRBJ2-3	AWSVTAISTDTQY
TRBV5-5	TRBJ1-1	ASSPQGARNTEAF
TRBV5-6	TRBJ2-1	ASSRTGTGGFNEQF
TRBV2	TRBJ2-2	ASLGGGTGELF
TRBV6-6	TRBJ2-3	ASTEGEDTQY
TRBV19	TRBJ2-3	ASSIGGGQTDTQY
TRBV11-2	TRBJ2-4	ASSEAGAGKNIQY
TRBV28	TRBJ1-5	ASSPGDQPQH
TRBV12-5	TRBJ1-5	ASGPGQGNQPQH
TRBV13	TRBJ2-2	ASSLFGSGHTGELF
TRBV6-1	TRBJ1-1	ASSAPDRATEAF
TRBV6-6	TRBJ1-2	ASSYGGQGTYGYT
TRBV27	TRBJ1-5	ASTGRRDQPQH
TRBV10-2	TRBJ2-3	ASSESNTDTQY
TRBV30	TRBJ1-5	AWSVPRGTGHQPQH
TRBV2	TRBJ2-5	ASSYKGTQY
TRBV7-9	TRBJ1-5	ASSLVAPSNQPQH
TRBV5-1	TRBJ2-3	ASSLESGGAIDTQY
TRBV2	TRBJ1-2	ASSADRVYGYT
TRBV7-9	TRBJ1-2	ASSLWTGANGYT
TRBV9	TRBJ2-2	ASSVQPNTGELF
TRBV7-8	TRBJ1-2	ASSLRWDYGYT
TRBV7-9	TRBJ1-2	ASSLSRSYT
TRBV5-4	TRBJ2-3	ASSFQFKGDTQY
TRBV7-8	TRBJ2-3	ASRQTGDSTDTQY